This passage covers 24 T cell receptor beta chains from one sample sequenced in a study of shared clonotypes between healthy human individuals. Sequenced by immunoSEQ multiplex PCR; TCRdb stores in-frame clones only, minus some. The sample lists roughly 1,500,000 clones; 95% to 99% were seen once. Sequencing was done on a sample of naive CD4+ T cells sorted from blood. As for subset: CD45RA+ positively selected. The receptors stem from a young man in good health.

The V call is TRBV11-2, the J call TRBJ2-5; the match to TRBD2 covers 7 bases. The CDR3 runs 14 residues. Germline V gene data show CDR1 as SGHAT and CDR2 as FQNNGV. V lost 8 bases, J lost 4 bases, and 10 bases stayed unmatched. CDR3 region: CASRGGIAGETQYF. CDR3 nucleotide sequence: TGTGCCAGCCGTGGGGGAATAGCGGGAGAGACCCAGTACTTC.

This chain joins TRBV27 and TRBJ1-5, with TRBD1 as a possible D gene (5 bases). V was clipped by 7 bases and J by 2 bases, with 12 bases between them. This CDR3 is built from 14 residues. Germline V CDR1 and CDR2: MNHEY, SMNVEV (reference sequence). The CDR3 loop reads CASNQRGGNQPQHF. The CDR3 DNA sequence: TGTGCCAGCAATCAAAGGGGTGGCAATCAGCCCCAGCATTTT.

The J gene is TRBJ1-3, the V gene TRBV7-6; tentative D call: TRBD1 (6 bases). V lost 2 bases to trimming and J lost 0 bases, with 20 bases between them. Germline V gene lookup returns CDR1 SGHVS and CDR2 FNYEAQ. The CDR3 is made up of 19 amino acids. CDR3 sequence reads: CASSLFGSRTGRSGNTIYF. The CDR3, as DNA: TGTGCCAGCAGCTTATTCGGGAGTCGCACAGGGCGCTCTGGAAACACCATATATTTT.

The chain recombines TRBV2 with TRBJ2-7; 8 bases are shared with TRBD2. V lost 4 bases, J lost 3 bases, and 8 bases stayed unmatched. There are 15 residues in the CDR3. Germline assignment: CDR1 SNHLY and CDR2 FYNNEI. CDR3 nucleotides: TGTGCCAGCAGTGGGGCAGCGGGGGCCATCTACGAGCAGTACTTC. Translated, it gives CASSGAAGAIYEQYF.

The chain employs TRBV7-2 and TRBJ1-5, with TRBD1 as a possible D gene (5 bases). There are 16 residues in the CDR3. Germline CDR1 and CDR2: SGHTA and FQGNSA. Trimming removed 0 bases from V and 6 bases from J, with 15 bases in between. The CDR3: CASSLAAWGGTQPQHF. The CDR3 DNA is TGTGCCAGCAGCTTAGCTGCTTGGGGTGGGACTCAGCCCCAGCATTTT.

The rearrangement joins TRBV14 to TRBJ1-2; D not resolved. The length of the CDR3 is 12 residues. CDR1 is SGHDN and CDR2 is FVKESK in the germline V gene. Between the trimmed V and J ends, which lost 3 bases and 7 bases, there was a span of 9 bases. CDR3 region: CASSQGLRGYTF. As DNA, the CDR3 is TGTGCCAGCAGCCAGGGTCTTCGTGGCTACACCTTC.

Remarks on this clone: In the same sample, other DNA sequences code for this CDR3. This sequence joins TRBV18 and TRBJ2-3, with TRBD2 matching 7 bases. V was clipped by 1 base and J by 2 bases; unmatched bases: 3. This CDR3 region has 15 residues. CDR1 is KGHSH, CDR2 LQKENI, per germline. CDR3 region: CASSPLAGLTDTQYF. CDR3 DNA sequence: TGTGCCAGCTCACCACTAGCGGGCCTCACAGATACGCAGTATTTT.

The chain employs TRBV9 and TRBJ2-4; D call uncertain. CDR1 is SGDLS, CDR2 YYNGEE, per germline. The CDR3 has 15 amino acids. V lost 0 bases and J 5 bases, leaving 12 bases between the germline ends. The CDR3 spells CASSVDPQSQNIQYF. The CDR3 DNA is TGTGCCAGCAGCGTAGATCCGCAGAGCCAAAACATTCAGTACTTC.

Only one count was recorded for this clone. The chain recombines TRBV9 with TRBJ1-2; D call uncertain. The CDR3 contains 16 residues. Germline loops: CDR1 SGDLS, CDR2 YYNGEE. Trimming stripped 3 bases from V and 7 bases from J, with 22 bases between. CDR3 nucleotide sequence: TGTGCCAGCAGCGGGCTTCTGGAGGGAATGTGGTCTGGCTACACCTTC. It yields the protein CASSGLLEGMWSGYTF.

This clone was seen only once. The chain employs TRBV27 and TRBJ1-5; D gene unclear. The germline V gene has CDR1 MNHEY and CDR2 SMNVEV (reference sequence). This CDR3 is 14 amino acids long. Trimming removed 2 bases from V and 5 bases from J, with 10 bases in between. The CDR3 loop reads CASSLRARYQPQHF. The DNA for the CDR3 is TGTGCCAGCAGTTTACGTGCCAGGTATCAGCCCCAGCATTTT.

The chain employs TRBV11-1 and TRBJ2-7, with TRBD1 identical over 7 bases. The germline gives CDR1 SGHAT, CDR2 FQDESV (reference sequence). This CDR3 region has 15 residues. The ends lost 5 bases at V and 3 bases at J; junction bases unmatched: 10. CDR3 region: CASSHRGQSVYEQYF. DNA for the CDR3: TGTGCCAGCAGCCACCGGGGACAGAGCGTCTACGAGCAGTACTTC.

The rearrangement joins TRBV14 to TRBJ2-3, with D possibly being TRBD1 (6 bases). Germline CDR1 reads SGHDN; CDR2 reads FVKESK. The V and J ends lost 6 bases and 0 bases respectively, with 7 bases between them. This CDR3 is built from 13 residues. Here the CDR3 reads CASRQGSTDTQYF. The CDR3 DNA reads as TGTGCCAGCAGACAGGGTAGCACAGATACGCAGTATTTT.

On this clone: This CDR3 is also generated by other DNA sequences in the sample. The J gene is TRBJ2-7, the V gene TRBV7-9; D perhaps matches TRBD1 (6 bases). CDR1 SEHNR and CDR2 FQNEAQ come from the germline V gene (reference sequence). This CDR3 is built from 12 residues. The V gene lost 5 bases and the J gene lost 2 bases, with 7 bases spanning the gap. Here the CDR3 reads CASSHRAYEQYF. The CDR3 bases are TGTGCCAGCAGCCACAGGGCCTACGAGCAGTACTTC.

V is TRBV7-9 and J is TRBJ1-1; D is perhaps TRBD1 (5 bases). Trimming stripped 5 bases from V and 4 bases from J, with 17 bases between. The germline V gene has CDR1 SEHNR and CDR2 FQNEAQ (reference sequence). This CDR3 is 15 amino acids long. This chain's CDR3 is CASSPRTGTGTEAFF. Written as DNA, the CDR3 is TGTGCCAGCAGCCCCCGGACGGGAACAGGCACTGAAGCTTTCTTT.

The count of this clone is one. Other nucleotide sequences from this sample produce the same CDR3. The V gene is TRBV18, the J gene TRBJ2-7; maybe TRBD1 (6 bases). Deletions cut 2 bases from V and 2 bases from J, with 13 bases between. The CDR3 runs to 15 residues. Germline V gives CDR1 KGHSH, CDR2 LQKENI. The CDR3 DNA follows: TGTGCCAGCTCACCATTGGCAGGGGAGACCTACGAGCAGTACTTC. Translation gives CASSPLAGETYEQYF.

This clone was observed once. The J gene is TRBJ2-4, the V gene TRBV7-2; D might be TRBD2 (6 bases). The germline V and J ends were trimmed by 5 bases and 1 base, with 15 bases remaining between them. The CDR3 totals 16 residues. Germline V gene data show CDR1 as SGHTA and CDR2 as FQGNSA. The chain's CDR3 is CASSEELASAKNIQYF. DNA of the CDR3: TGTGCCAGCAGCGAGGAGCTAGCGTCTGCCAAAAACATTCAGTACTTC.

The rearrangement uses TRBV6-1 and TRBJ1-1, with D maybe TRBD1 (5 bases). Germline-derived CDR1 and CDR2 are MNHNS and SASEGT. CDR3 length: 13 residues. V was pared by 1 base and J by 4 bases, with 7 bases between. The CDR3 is CASSEVGGTEAFF. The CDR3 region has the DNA TGTGCCAGCAGTGAAGTGGGGGGCACTGAAGCTTTCTTT.

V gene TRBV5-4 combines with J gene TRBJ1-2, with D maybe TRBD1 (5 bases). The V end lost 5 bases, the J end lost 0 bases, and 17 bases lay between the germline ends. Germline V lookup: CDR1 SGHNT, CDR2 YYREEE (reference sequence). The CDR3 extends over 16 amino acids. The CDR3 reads CASRLSGGTANYGYTF. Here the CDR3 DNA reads TGTGCCAGCAGGCTTTCCGGGGGAACGGCTAACTATGGCTACACCTTC.

CDR3 in DNA: TGTGCCAGCAGTCCTCAGAGGAGCTCCTACGAGCAGTACTTC. The encoded protein is CASSPQRSSYEQYF. This chain uses TRBV27 with TRBJ2-7; no reliable D call. CDR3 length: 14 amino acids. Trimming took 5 bases from V and 0 from J, leaving 11 bases between them. Germline assignment: CDR1 MNHEY and CDR2 SMNVEV (reference sequence).

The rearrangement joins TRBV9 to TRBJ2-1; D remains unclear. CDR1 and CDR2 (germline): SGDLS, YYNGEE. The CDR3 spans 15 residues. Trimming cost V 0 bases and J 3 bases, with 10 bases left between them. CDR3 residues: CASSVVAESYNEQFF. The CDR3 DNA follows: TGTGCCAGCAGCGTAGTGGCCGAAAGCTACAATGAGCAGTTCTTC.

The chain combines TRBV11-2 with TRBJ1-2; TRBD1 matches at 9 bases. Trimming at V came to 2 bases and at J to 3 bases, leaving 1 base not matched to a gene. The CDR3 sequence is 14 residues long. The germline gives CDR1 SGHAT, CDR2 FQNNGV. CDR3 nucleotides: TGTGCCAGCAGCTTAACAGGGGGCGACTATGGCTACACCTTC. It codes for CASSLTGGDYGYTF.

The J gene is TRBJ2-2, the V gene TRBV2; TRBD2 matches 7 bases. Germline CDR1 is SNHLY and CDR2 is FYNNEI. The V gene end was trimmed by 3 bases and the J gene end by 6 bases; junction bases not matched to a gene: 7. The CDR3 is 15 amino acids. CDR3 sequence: CASSDGAGRAGELFF. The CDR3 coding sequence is TGTGCCAGCAGTGACGGAGCGGGACGAGCCGGGGAGCTGTTTTTT.

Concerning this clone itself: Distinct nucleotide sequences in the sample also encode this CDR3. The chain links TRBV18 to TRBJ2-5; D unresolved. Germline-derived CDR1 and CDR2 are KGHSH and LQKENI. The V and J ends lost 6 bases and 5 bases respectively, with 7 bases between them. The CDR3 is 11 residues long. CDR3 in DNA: TGTGCCAGCTCTCCAAAGGAGACCCAGTACTTC. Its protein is CASSPKETQYF.

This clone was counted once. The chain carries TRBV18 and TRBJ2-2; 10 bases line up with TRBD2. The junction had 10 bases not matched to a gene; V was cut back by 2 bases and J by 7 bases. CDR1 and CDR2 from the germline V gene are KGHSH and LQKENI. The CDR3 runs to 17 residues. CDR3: CASSPGLPSGSHGELFF. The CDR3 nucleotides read TGTGCCAGCTCACCAGGATTGCCTAGCGGGAGCCACGGGGAGCTGTTTTTT.